The 22 T cell receptor beta chains listed next were all sequenced from one sample in a study of blood T cell repertoires in COVID-19. Clones were read by immunoSEQ multiplex PCR, and TCRdb kept only the in-frame ones, dropping some. In the table there are a few hundred thousand clones, about four fifths of which are singletons. What was sequenced was peripheral blood. The receptors come from a woman between 18 and 30 years old with acute or convalescent COVID-19.

The CDR3 spells CASSSRHRDYEQYF. CDR3 sequence (DNA): TGTGCCAGCAGCTCGAGACACAGGGATTACGAGCAGTACTTC. The chain carries TRBV13 and TRBJ2-7; possibly TRBD1 for D (6 bases). Germline CDR1 and CDR2: PRHDT and FYEKMQ (reference sequence). Trimming pared 4 bases from V and 4 bases from J, leaving 14 bases between. This CDR3 region has 14 residues.

V usage is TRBV5-1 and J usage is TRBJ2-7, with TRBD2 as a possible D gene (5 bases). Deletions cut 2 bases from V and 1 base from J, with 13 bases between. The CDR3 is made up of 15 amino acids. Germline V CDR1 and CDR2: SGHRS, YFSETQ. Here the CDR3 reads CASSLTSGISYEQYF. Written as DNA, the CDR3 is TGCGCCAGCAGCTTAACGTCCGGGATTTCCTACGAGCAGTACTTC.

The V call is TRBV21-1, the J call TRBJ1-6. TRBV21-1 is a documented pseudogene. This CDR3 has 13 amino acids. DNA of the CDR3: TGTGCCAGCAGCCGAAGCGAGGGTAAAGCCCTCCACTTT. It yields the protein CASSRSEGKALHF.

The chain couples TRBV19 to TRBJ2-4; 8 positions match TRBD2. In germline, CDR1 is LNHDA, CDR2 SQIVND (reference sequence). The CDR3 runs 13 residues. Germline trimming cut 2 bases from V and 11 bases from J; bases unmatched to any gene: 5. The CDR3: CASSITAGDVQYF. CDR3 in DNA: TGTGCCAGTAGTATAACAGCGGGAGACGTTCAGTACTTC. The complete variable domain, with remaining parts taken from reference TRBV19 and TRBJ2-4, reads DGGITQSPKYLFRKEGQNVTLSCEQNLNHDAMYWYRQDPGQGLRLIYYSQIVNDFQKGDIAEGYSVSREKKESFPLTVTSAQKNPTAFYLCASSITAGDVQYFGAGTRLSVL.

A remark on this clone: One end of the junction does not line up with germline, which may come from a read error. The CDR3 DNA follows: TGTGCTAGCAGCTTATCTGTAGGAAACACCATATATTTT. This encodes CASSLSVGNTIYF. V gene TRBV7-7 combines with J gene TRBJ1-3; the D is unclear. Germline CDR1 SSHAT, CDR2 FNYEAQ (reference sequence). This CDR3 has 13 amino acids. The variable domain in full, completed from reference TRBV7-7 and TRBJ1-3, reads GAGVSQSPRYKVTKRGQDVTLRCDPISSHATLYWYQQALGQGPEFLTYFNYEAQPDKSGLPSDRFSAERPEGSISTLTIQRTEQRDSAMYRCASSLSVGNTIYFGEGSWLTVV.

This rearrangement joins TRBV3-1 (or the pseudogene TRBV3-2) to TRBJ2-1; 7 bases agree with TRBD2. The junction had 7 bases not matched to a gene; V was cut back by 5 bases and J by 0 bases. The CDR3 sequence is 16 residues long. Germline V gene data show CDR1 as LGHDT and CDR2 as YNNKEL (reference sequence). The CDR3 spells CASSDPGGSSYNEQFF. In nucleotides, the CDR3 is TGTGCCAGCAGCGATCCCGGGGGGAGCTCCTACAATGAGCAGTTCTTC.

This sequence joins TRBV10-1 and TRBJ2-1; TRBD2 aligns across 10 bases. Germline assignment: CDR1 WNHNN and CDR2 SYGVQD (reference sequence). CDR3 length equals 14 residues. The J segment lost 8 bases and the V segment lost 3 bases, leaving 4 bases of the junction unmatched. The CDR3 loop reads CASSDSGRGDEQFF. CDR3 DNA sequence: TGCGCCAGCAGTGACAGCGGGAGGGGCGATGAGCAGTTCTTC.

This chain uses TRBV27 with TRBJ2-1; TRBD2 might be the D (6 bases). This CDR3 is built from 17 residues. V was shortened by 3 bases and J by 0 bases, with 15 bases between the two germline ends. Germline CDR1 and CDR2: MNHEY and SMNVEV (reference sequence). The CDR3 protein is CASSLRAGGSSYNEQFF. The CDR3 DNA is TGTGCCAGCAGTTTGAGAGCCGGGGGTAGCTCCTACAATGAGCAGTTCTTC.

This sequence joins TRBV30 and TRBJ1-2; D is undetermined. Germline V gene sequence: CDR1 GTSNPN, CDR2 SVGIG (reference sequence). The germline V and J ends were trimmed by 5 bases and 4 bases, with 11 bases remaining between them. This CDR3 has 12 amino acids. CDR3 in amino acids: CAWAGNTYGYTF. The CDR3, as DNA: TGTGCCTGGGCGGGAAACACCTATGGCTACACCTTC.

This chain uses TRBV7-6 with TRBJ2-7; TRBD2 might be the D (5 bases). There are 14 residues in the CDR3. V lost 5 bases and J 2 bases, leaving 13 bases between the germline ends. The germline gives CDR1 SGHVS, CDR2 FNYEAQ. The chain's CDR3 is CASSPGSAAYEQYF. The CDR3, as DNA: TGTGCCAGCAGCCCCGGCTCAGCGGCCTACGAGCAGTACTTC.

The chain employs TRBV5-6 and TRBJ2-7; D is perhaps TRBD1 (6 bases). The CDR3 is 15 amino acids. V shed 2 bases and J shed 1 base, with 13 bases lying between them. CDR1 is SGHDT and CDR2 is YYEEEE in the germline V gene. The CDR3 loop is CASSFGQQNSYEQYF. The CDR3 region has the DNA TGTGCCAGCAGCTTCGGACAGCAAAATTCCTACGAGCAGTACTTC.

The rearrangement links TRBV7-6 to TRBJ1-4; 7 nucleotides match TRBD1. Losses at the gene ends were 5 bases for V and 4 bases for J; bases not matched to a gene: 13. CDR3 length: 17 residues. The germline gives CDR1 SGHVS, CDR2 FNYEAQ. CDR3 loop: CASSGVGGQLHNEKLFF. CDR3 in DNA: TGTGCCAGCAGCGGCGTGGGGGGACAGCTTCATAATGAAAAACTGTTTTTT.

The V call is TRBV7-9, the J call TRBJ1-2; 9 bases match TRBD1. This CDR3 region has 19 residues. J gave up 3 bases and V 0 bases, and 14 bases lay outside the gene matches. The V gene's germline CDR1 is SEHNR and CDR2 FQNEAQ (reference sequence). CDR3 bases: TGTGCCAGCAGCTTAGCGGTGAAAGGGACAGGGAAAAGTTACTATGGCTACACCTTC. Translating gives CASSLAVKGTGKSYYGYTF. Drawing the rest from reference TRBV7-9 and TRBJ1-2, the complete variable domain is DTGVSQNPRHKITKRGQNVTFRCDPISEHNRLYWYRQTLGQGPEFLTYFQNEAQLEKSRLLSDRFSAERPKGSFSTLEIQRTEQGDSAMYLCASSLAVKGTGKSYYGYTFGSGTRLTVV.

The count of this clone is one. CDR3 sequence (DNA): TGTGCCAGCAGCATTCGACAGGGGGAATTTACTGAAGCTTTCTTT. Translated: CASSIRQGEFTEAFF. The chain combines TRBV6-2 or TRBV6-3 with TRBJ1-1, with 9 bases fitting TRBD1. The germline V gene encodes CDR1 MNHEY and CDR2 SVGEGT. V shed 6 bases, J shed 5 bases, and the junction held 10 bases outside the gene matches. There are 15 residues in the CDR3.

The genes are TRBV24-1 and TRBJ2-7; D not resolved. Trimming took 3 bases from V and 0 from J, leaving 8 bases between them. The CDR3 runs 14 residues. Per the germline V gene, CDR1 is KGHDR and CDR2 is SFDVKD. The CDR3 DNA follows: TGTGCCACCAGTGATGTGAGGAGCTCCTACGAGCAGTACTTC. This gives the protein CATSDVRSSYEQYF.

This clone was observed a single time. The V and J genes are TRBV7-6 and TRBJ2-1; D is unclear. The germline CDR1 and CDR2 sequences are SGHVS and FNYEAQ. The CDR3 covers 15 residues. Between the trimmed V and J ends, which lost 2 bases and 5 bases, there was a span of 13 bases. Here the CDR3 reads CASSLLPQRDNEQFF. Written as DNA, the CDR3 is TGTGCCAGCAGCTTACTCCCCCAACGGGACAATGAGCAGTTCTTC. The full variable domain, in which reference TRBV7-6 and TRBJ2-1 provide the parts outside the CDR3, is GAGVSQSPRYKVTKRGQDVALRCDPISGHVSLYWYRQALGQGPEFLTYFNYEAQQDKSGLPNDRFSAERPEGSISTLTIQRTEQRDSAMYRCASSLLPQRDNEQFFGPGTRLTVL.

The chain recombines TRBV27 with TRBJ2-7, with D possibly being TRBD1 (6 bases). Per germline, CDR1 MNHEY and CDR2 SMNVEV (reference sequence). CDR3 length: 16 amino acids. V lost 2 bases and J lost 4, with 18 bases in between. The CDR3 DNA follows: TGTGCCAGCAGTTTAGTATGGGAATACAGGGTTTACGAGCAGTACTTC. This gives the protein CASSLVWEYRVYEQYF.

The CDR3 here is CASSLQQGAPQETQYF. CDR3 nucleotide sequence: TGTGCCAGCAGTTTACAACAGGGGGCGCCTCAGGAGACCCAGTACTTC. V is TRBV27 and J is TRBJ2-5, with 9 bases matching TRBD1. CDR1 and CDR2 (germline): MNHEY, SMNVEV (reference sequence). The CDR3 loop spans 16 amino acids. Unmatched junction bases numbered 9, after V lost 2 bases and J lost 5 bases.

J is TRBJ2-7 and V is TRBV13; D perhaps matches TRBD2 (5 bases). This CDR3 region has 13 residues. Deletions cut 2 bases from V and 3 bases from J, with 8 bases between. The germline gives CDR1 PRHDT, CDR2 FYEKMQ (reference sequence). The CDR3: CASSLPGGYEQYF. The CDR3, as DNA: TGTGCCAGCAGCTTACCAGGAGGCTACGAGCAGTACTTC.

The genes are TRBV5-8 and TRBJ2-2; 10 bases line up with TRBD1. The length of the CDR3 is 16 residues. Unmatched junction bases numbered 8, after V lost 5 bases and J lost 4 bases. Looked up from germline, CDR1 is SGHTS and CDR2 is YDEGEE. This CDR3 reads CASRKGQGILTGELFF. DNA of the CDR3: TGTGCCAGCAGAAAGGGACAGGGGATCCTCACCGGGGAGCTGTTTTTT. Variable domain in full (rest from reference TRBV5-8 and TRBJ2-2): EAGVTQSPTHLIKTRGQQATLRCSPISGHTSVYWYQQALGLGLQFLLWYDEGEERNRGNFPPRFSGRQFPNYSSELNVNALELEDSALYLCASRKGQGILTGELFFGEGSRLTVL.

This rearrangement joins TRBV4-1 to TRBJ2-2; 12 nucleotides match TRBD2. V shed 0 bases and J 1 base; nucleotides not matched to a gene: 3. In germline, CDR1 is MGHRA, CDR2 YSYEKL. This CDR3 contains 18 residues. The CDR3 is CASSQEGLAGWNTGELFF. CDR3 sequence (DNA): TGCGCCAGCAGCCAAGAGGGACTAGCGGGTTGGAACACCGGGGAGCTGTTTTTT.

The chain carries TRBV19 and TRBJ2-7, with 7 bases matching TRBD2. After removal of 7 bases from V and 2 bases from J, the junction contained 17 bases not matched to a gene. CDR1 and CDR2 from the germline V gene are LNHDA and SQIVND (reference sequence). The CDR3 has 17 residues. The CDR3 bases are TGTGCCAGTACCCCCGGGTCGGCTAGCGGAAAGACCTACGAGCAGTACTTC. This codes for CASTPGSASGKTYEQYF.